A single sample is the source of the 8 T cell receptor beta chains below, sequenced in a study of shared clonotypes between healthy human individuals. Using immunoSEQ multiplex PCR, the repertoire was profiled, and TCRdb retains in-frame clones only, with some absent. Of some 2.1 million clones in the sample, just over 90% were seen once. Terminally differentiated effector memory CD45RA+ cells were left out of the naive CD8 fraction, which was CD45RO-negative and positively selected for CCR7. Source material: naive CD8+ T cells from PBMCs. The receptors were gathered from a man aged 18 to 35 in good health. Some clones in this sample may be carry-over from other donors' samples.

This clone was recorded once. This chain uses TRBV5-1 with TRBJ1-1, with a possible D match to TRBD1 (5 bases). The length of the CDR3 is 16 residues. From germline, CDR1 is SGHRS and CDR2 YFSETQ. V was clipped by 6 bases and J by 5 bases, with 23 bases between them. The CDR3 loop is CASNPPRVGVKTEAFF. CDR3 nucleotide sequence: TGCGCCAGCAATCCCCCCAGGGTGGGCGTCAAAACTGAAGCTTTCTTT.

The chain uses TRBV13 and TRBJ2-7; 7 bases are a match to TRBD1. V dropped 6 bases and J dropped 5; count of bases not matched to a gene: 7. The germline gives CDR1 PRHDT, CDR2 FYEKMQ (reference sequence). The CDR3 runs to 13 residues. CDR3 loop: CASSFDRDHEQYF. The CDR3 DNA reads as TGTGCCAGCAGTTTTGACAGGGACCACGAGCAGTACTTC. The complete variable domain, with remaining parts taken from reference TRBV13 and TRBJ2-7, reads AAGVIQSPRHLIKEKRETATLKCYPIPRHDTVYWYQQGPGQDPQFLISFYEKMQSDKGSIPDRFSAQQFSDYHSELNMSSLELGDSALYFCASSFDRDHEQYFGPGTRLTVT.

This clone was found once. V is TRBV27 and J is TRBJ2-1; TRBD2 matches at 8 bases. CDR1 is MNHEY and CDR2 is SMNVEV in the germline V gene (reference sequence). The junction had 9 bases not matched to a gene; V was cut back by 6 bases and J by 8 bases. The CDR3 runs to 14 residues. CDR3 DNA: TGTGCCAGCAGCCATAGCGGGGCGCGTCATGAGCAGTTCTTC. Its translation is CASSHSGARHEQFF.

In this sample, this clone turned up once. This sequence joins TRBV27 and TRBJ1-1; maybe TRBD1 (6 bases). CDR3 size: 17 residues. Germline lookup yields CDR1 MNHEY and CDR2 SMNVEV (reference sequence). V lost 2 bases, J lost 0 bases, and 16 bases lay in between. This chain's CDR3 is CASSLERGGAMNTEAFF. CDR3 nucleotide sequence: TGTGCCAGCAGTTTAGAAAGGGGGGGCGCGATGAACACTGAAGCTTTCTTT.

The chain employs TRBV19 and TRBJ2-2; 7 bases fit TRBD1. This CDR3 region has 16 residues. CDR1 and CDR2 (germline): LNHDA, SQIVND (reference sequence). Unmatched junction bases numbered 10, after V lost 4 bases and J lost 5 bases. The CDR3 sequence is CASSTRDSEVTGELFF. CDR3 nucleotides: TGTGCCAGTAGTACCCGGGACAGTGAAGTAACCGGGGAGCTGTTTTTT.

The chain carries TRBV7-2 and TRBJ2-1; possibly TRBD2 for D (6 bases). CDR3 length equals 16 residues. Germline values: CDR1 SGHTA, CDR2 FQGNSA. The V end was cut by 5 bases, the J end by 2 bases, with 16 bases between. This CDR3 reads CASSLTQRVPYNEQFF. CDR3 coding DNA: TGTGCCAGCAGCCTAACCCAGCGGGTCCCCTACAATGAGCAGTTCTTC.

The CDR3 nucleotides read TGTGCCAGCAGCCAGCGTTCCTACGAGCAGTACTTC. Protein product: CASSQRSYEQYF. The rearrangement links TRBV11-3 to TRBJ2-7; no clear D gene. Germline CDR1 is SGHNT and CDR2 is YENEEA. The CDR3 loop spans 12 amino acids. V lost 5 bases to trimming and J lost 1 base, with 6 bases between them.

The J gene is TRBJ1-2, the V gene TRBV27, with D perhaps matching TRBD1 (6 bases). Germline CDR1 and CDR2: MNHEY and SMNVEV (reference sequence). The CDR3 sequence is 15 residues long. V was pared by 2 bases and J by 4 bases, with 14 bases between. The CDR3 DNA reads as TGTGCCAGCAGTTTAGGTGGGGGCTTGGGCTATGGCTACACCTTC. Residues: CASSLGGGLGYGYTF.